This T cell receptor beta chain was observed in a study of shared clonotypes between healthy human individuals. As for the study in general: Donor composition was a couple of women and a few men, aged 18 to 49. Points from the study as a whole: Between a handful of donors, naive CD4 clonotypes were shared at a level of about 5%. Unshared clonotypes carried lower generation probabilities than those common to all four donors.

Data came from immunoSEQ multiplex PCR; TCRdb stores just in-frame clones and leaves some out. The data show around 1.1 million clones, 60% to 80% seen once. Donors had no recently reported acute infections or vaccinations and were HIV-negative. The germline V and J ends were trimmed by 3 bases and 4 bases, with 16 bases remaining between them. The germline gives CDR1 LNHDA, CDR2 SQIVND (reference sequence). The CDR3 extends over 15 amino acids. This clone was detected once. The antigen is unknown. The TCR originated in a man aged 18-30 years in good health. Some clones in this sample may be carry-over from other donors' samples. The sample consisted of memory CD4+ T cells from PBMCs. The subset: CD45RA-negative fraction. The genes are TRBV19 and TRBJ2-7, with D perhaps given as TRBD1 or TRBD2 (5 bases each). The CDR3 DNA sequence: TGTGCCAGTAGTATTCGTAGGGGTCCGGGATACGAGCAGTACTTC. It translates to CASSIRRGPGYEQYF.